Listed below are T cell receptor beta chains from one sample, sequenced in a study of control samples from healthy donors and cancer patients. Assay: immunoSEQ multiplex PCR; the TCRdb copy retains only in-frame clones and omits some. The top ten clones hold about 5.8% of a sample with around 160,000 clones, 90% to 95% of them seen once. The sequenced sample was blood. The receptors stem from a man aged 18 to 29 in good health. Both conserved end residues are part of each CDR3. The order of the fields is V gene, J gene, CDR3 protein.

v_gene: TRBV6-5; j_gene: TRBJ2-7; CDR3aa: CASRQGYEQYF
v_gene: TRBV6-2/TRBV6-3; j_gene: TRBJ2-5; CDR3aa: CASSYSRLQETQYF
v_gene: TRBV11-3; j_gene: TRBJ2-1; CDR3aa: CASSGAYNEQFF
v_gene: TRBV19; j_gene: TRBJ2-6; CDR3aa: CASSSRDGGSGANVLTF
v_gene: TRBV6-1; j_gene: TRBJ2-7; CDR3aa: CASSEGGTGAYEQYF
v_gene: TRBV2; j_gene: TRBJ2-7; CDR3aa: CASSENQGVKRVYEQYF
v_gene: TRBV5-1; j_gene: TRBJ1-2; CDR3aa: CASSLSPNYGYTF
v_gene: TRBV4-2; j_gene: TRBJ2-6; CDR3aa: CASSQNQGPGANVLTF
v_gene: TRBV15; j_gene: TRBJ2-1; CDR3aa: CATSQGSHEQFF
v_gene: TRBV2; j_gene: TRBJ1-2; CDR3aa: CASTDRGLYNGYTF
v_gene: TRBV19; j_gene: TRBJ1-1; CDR3aa: CASSIYGQVGLPNTEAFF
v_gene: TRBV9; j_gene: TRBJ1-3; CDR3aa: CASSTGYSGNTIYF
v_gene: TRBV18; j_gene: TRBJ2-7; CDR3aa: CASSLQAGEQYF
v_gene: TRBV29-1; j_gene: TRBJ1-1; CDR3aa: CSGADRGAEAFF
v_gene: TRBV27; j_gene: TRBJ2-7; CDR3aa: CASSAYRGYEQYF
v_gene: TRBV13; j_gene: TRBJ1-1; CDR3aa: CASSIRLTGAGNTEAFF
v_gene: TRBV5-4; j_gene: TRBJ2-2; CDR3aa: CASSPLRYTGELFF
v_gene: TRBV7-9; j_gene: TRBJ2-3; CDR3aa: CASSFSQGKRGTQYF
v_gene: TRBV28; j_gene: TRBJ2-1; CDR3aa: CASSSPGAPSGRTNEQFF
v_gene: TRBV7-2; j_gene: TRBJ2-3; CDR3aa: CASSLTSGTTDTQYF
v_gene: TRBV6-5; j_gene: TRBJ1-1; CDR3aa: CASSPGYNTEAFF
v_gene: TRBV7-2; j_gene: TRBJ1-1; CDR3aa: CASSYQTGSESAKF
v_gene: TRBV28; j_gene: TRBJ1-2; CDR3aa: CASSRDRDNYGYTF